This TCR beta chain was captured by sequencing in a study of cytomegalovirus exposure and HLA in healthy donors. Broader study findings: In a later analysis, V- and J-gene trimming of beta chains associated with a DCLRE1C missense variant, replicated independently. About 90% or about 30% of the time was how often most TCR beta V segments were productive, according to an earlier analysis.

The CDR3 totals 15 residues. V lost 5 bases and J lost 5, with 16 bases in between. CDR1 is SGHAT and CDR2 is FQNNGV in the germline V gene. PCR used 60 Vbeta primers and 13 Jbeta primers. Assay: immunoSEQ multiplex PCR; the TCRdb copy retains only in-frame clones and omits some. This table holds about 220,000 clones, more than 60% found once. In its sample, this clone was seen a few times. What it recognizes is unknown. The TCR sequence derives from a woman aged 25 to 45 in good health and CMV-seronegative. Material: PBMCs. This chain uses TRBV11-2 with TRBJ1-5; D ambiguous. DNA for the CDR3: TGTGCCAGCAGCCGAGAGGCGGGGTTGGATCAGCCCCAGCATTTT. This encodes CASSREAGLDQPQHF.